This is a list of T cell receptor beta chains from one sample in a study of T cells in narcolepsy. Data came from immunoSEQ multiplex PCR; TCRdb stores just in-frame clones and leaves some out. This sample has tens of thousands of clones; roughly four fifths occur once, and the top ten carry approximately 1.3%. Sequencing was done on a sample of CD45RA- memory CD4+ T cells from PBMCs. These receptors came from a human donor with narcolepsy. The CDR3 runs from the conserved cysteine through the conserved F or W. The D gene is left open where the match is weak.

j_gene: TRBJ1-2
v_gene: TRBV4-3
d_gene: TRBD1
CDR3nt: TGCGCCAGCAGCCAACAGCCAGGCAGGGGGGGCTACACCTTC
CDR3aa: CASSQQPGRGGYTF

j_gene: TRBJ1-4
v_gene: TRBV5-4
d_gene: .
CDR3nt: TGTGCCAGCAGCACGAGGGGCCTTAATGAAAAACTGTTTTTT
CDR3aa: CASSTRGLNEKLFF

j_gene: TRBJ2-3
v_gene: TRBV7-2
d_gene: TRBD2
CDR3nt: TGTGCCAGCAGCTTAGCTTTCGGGCTAGCGGGAGGAAACGCAGATACGCAGTATTTT
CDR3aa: CASSLAFGLAGGNADTQYF

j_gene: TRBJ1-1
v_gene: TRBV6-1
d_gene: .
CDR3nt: TGTGCCACCTCCCGGGTATGGAACACTGAAGCTTTCTTT
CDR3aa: CATSRVWNTEAFF

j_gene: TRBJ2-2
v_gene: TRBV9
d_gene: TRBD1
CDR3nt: TGTGCCAGCAGCCCAACAGGGGTCGGGAACACCGGGGAGCTGTTTTTT
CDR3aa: CASSPTGVGNTGELFF

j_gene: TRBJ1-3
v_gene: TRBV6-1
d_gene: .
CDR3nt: TGTGCCAGCAGTGAACGGGGGTCAAACACCATATATTTT
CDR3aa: CASSERGSNTIYF

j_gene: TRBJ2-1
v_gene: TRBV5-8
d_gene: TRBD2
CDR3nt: TGTGCCAGCAGCCCGGGACTAGCGGGAGGGCAGGAGCAGTTCTTC
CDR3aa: CASSPGLAGGQEQFF

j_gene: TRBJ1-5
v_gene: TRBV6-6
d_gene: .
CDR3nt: TGTGCCAGCAGTTACTGGGACCCTGGGGAGAATCAGCCCCAGCATTTT
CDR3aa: CASSYWDPGENQPQHF

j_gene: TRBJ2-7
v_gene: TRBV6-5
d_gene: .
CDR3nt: TGTGCCAGCAGTTACTCGGGCCGCTCCTACGAGCAGTACTTC
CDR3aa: CASSYSGRSYEQYF

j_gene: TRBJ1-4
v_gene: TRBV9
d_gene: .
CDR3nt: TGTGCCAGCAGCGCCGACGCGGGGGTAGGGGCAACTAATGAAAAACTGTTTTTT
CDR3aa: CASSADAGVGATNEKLFF

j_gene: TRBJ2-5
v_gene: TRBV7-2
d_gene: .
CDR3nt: TGTGCCAGCAGCTTAAAATCCCCTGGGGAAGAGACCCAGTACTTC
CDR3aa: CASSLKSPGEETQYF

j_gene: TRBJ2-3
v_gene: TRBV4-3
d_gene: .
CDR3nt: TGCGCCAGCAGCCAAGATCTCTTGGGTGCAGGAGGTGCGGGACCCAGGGGAACGCAGTATTTT
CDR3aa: CASSQDLLGAGGAGPRGTQYF

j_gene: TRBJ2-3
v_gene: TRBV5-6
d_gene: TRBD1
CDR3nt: TGTGCCAGCAGCTTGGGACAGGGAGGCACAGATACGCAGTATTTT
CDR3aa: CASSLGQGGTDTQYF

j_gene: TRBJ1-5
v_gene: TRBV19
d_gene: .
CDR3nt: TGTGCCAGTAGCTCGGGACTGCCTCCTCAGCCCCAGCATTTT
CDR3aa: CASSSGLPPQPQHF

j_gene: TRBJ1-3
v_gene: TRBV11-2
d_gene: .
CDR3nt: TGTGCCAGCAGCTTAGTCTGGACGGCCTCTGGAAACACCATATATTTT
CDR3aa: CASSLVWTASGNTIYF

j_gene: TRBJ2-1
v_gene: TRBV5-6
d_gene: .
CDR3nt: TGTGCCAGCAGCCGTACGGGGTCTTTCCATGAGCAGTTCTTC
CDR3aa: CASSRTGSFHEQFF

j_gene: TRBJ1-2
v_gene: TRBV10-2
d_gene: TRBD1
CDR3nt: TGCGCCAGCAGTGATCCGAGGGACAGCCTTGGCTACACCTTC
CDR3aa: CASSDPRDSLGYTF

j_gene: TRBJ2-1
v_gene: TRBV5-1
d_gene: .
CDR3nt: TGCGCCAGCAGCTTGGAAGCGTTTGGGAATGAGCAGTTCTTC
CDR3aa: CASSLEAFGNEQFF